These T cell receptor beta chains were read from a single sample in a study of T cell responses to AZD1222 COVID-19 vaccine. Assay used: immunoSEQ multiplex PCR; TCRdb lists only in-frame clones, some missing. The table shows roughly 170,000 clones, with almost 90% occurring only once. The sequencing here drew on peripheral blood, taken on day 0 of AZD1222 vaccination. Receptors originate from an adult in good health. The CDR3 runs from the conserved cysteine through the conserved F or W. The order of the fields is V gene, CDR3 protein.

V gene: TRBV6-5
CDR3 protein: CASNQGGQSNQPQHF

V gene: TRBV21-1
CDR3 protein: CASSKAPHTQYF

V gene: TRBV5-6
CDR3 protein: CASSLSRVNTEAFF

V gene: TRBV29-1
CDR3 protein: CSVEIGSGNTIYF

V gene: TRBV2
CDR3 protein: CASITGEFETQYF

V gene: TRBV19
CDR3 protein: CASTVLRGTEAFF

V gene: TRBV28
CDR3 protein: CASSLGGTGNSPLHF

V gene: TRBV9
CDR3 protein: CASRFSSGGGTDTQYF

V gene: TRBV9
CDR3 protein: CASSVANGDNSPLHF

V gene: TRBV5-5
CDR3 protein: CASSLEGDTQYF

V gene: TRBV7-2
CDR3 protein: CASSLGSENIQYF

V gene: TRBV4-2
CDR3 protein: CASRLDLAATQQFF

V gene: TRBV5-1
CDR3 protein: CASSLGTGGPDTQYF

V gene: TRBV5-6
CDR3 protein: CASSEPSGPKNIQYF

V gene: TRBV27
CDR3 protein: CASSLGVLNEQFF

V gene: TRBV7-9
CDR3 protein: CASSSGGSFYDTEAFF

V gene: TRBV7-9
CDR3 protein: CASSFPQGGLGTGELFF

V gene: TRBV18
CDR3 protein: CASSIDRNPSYEQYF

V gene: TRBV11-2
CDR3 protein: CASSPVTGKDNEQFF

V gene: TRBV9
CDR3 protein: CASSGTGTGKDNEQFF

V gene: TRBV20-1
CDR3 protein: CSASDLMGSYEQYF

V gene: TRBV28
CDR3 protein: CATLGQAYEQYF

V gene: TRBV28
CDR3 protein: CASSLNGDYGREVFTEQFF

V gene: TRBV11-2
CDR3 protein: CASSLDGAGDRANSYEQYF

V gene: TRBV10-3
CDR3 protein: CAIRPEGSGYQETQYF

V gene: TRBV27
CDR3 protein: CASSIRPSWSSYEQYF

V gene: TRBV6-2/TRBV6-3
CDR3 protein: CASSTASETQYF

V gene: TRBV18
CDR3 protein: CASSPNGEIGYGYTF

V gene: TRBV27
CDR3 protein: CASSPLAGSSYNEQFF

V gene: TRBV15
CDR3 protein: CATSRGTANYGYTF

V gene: TRBV6-2/TRBV6-3
CDR3 protein: CASSPPGLAGVSEQFF

V gene: TRBV19
CDR3 protein: CASSEGLAGAYEQYF

V gene: TRBV5-1
CDR3 protein: CASSLASSGNYEQYF

V gene: TRBV13
CDR3 protein: CASTLGGGGNQETQYF

V gene: TRBV11-2
CDR3 protein: CASSRGLAHQETQYF

V gene: TRBV5-5
CDR3 protein: CASSLGAGADTQYF

V gene: TRBV18
CDR3 protein: CASSPPSGETQYF

V gene: TRBV5-1
CDR3 protein: CASSLVQGADYGYTF

V gene: TRBV29-1
CDR3 protein: CSVEGASGATDTQYF

V gene: TRBV7-9
CDR3 protein: CASSRQGANYGYTF

V gene: TRBV15
CDR3 protein: CATSRDNQKRYF

V gene: TRBV6-5
CDR3 protein: CASRPSGTSLHEQYF

V gene: TRBV20-1
CDR3 protein: CSASTGRDYGYTF

V gene: TRBV20-1
CDR3 protein: CSASPGYGYTF

V gene: TRBV4-3
CDR3 protein: CASSQEKIPGGARFF

V gene: TRBV7-2
CDR3 protein: CASSATGISYGYTF

V gene: TRBV19
CDR3 protein: CASSITPSNQPQHF

V gene: TRBV5-4
CDR3 protein: CASSSRDIEKLFF

V gene: TRBV5-6
CDR3 protein: CASSSGLTDNEQFF

V gene: TRBV29-1
CDR3 protein: CSVADRGSSYEQYF

V gene: TRBV9
CDR3 protein: CASSVTGWVAGGPGTGELFF

V gene: TRBV11-2
CDR3 protein: CASSVGTSGRVISEQFF

V gene: TRBV9
CDR3 protein: CASSPSGGPQETQYF

V gene: TRBV7-6
CDR3 protein: CASSWQGAVGELFF

V gene: TRBV27
CDR3 protein: CASSQTYPENEQFF

V gene: TRBV27
CDR3 protein: CASSLGQSYEQYF

V gene: TRBV4-2
CDR3 protein: CASSQDVQTLVDTEAFF

V gene: TRBV9
CDR3 protein: CASSWGLAGVNEQFF

V gene: TRBV4-1
CDR3 protein: CASSQGGGFTNYGYTF